Listed here are 16 T cell receptor beta chains from one sample, sequenced in a study of cytomegalovirus exposure and HLA in healthy donors. A multiplex PCR was run with 60 Vbeta primers and 13 Jbeta primers. Generated by immunoSEQ multiplex PCR, the TCRdb table keeps only in-frame clones and is missing some. The sample has 180,000 or so clones; approximately 81% are singletons. Sequencing used PBMCs. These TCRs come from a male donor in good health and CMV-seronegative.

This chain uses TRBV14 with TRBJ1-3; D perhaps matches TRBD1 (5 bases). The CDR3 spans 15 residues. V lost 4 bases and J lost 0, with 10 bases in between. CDR1 is SGHDN and CDR2 is FVKESK in the germline V gene. For the CDR3, the DNA is TGTGCCAGCAGCCCCGGACATTTCTCTGGAAACACCATATATTTT. Translation gives CASSPGHFSGNTIYF. The whole variable domain, filled in from reference TRBV14 and TRBJ1-3, reads EAGVTQFPSHSVIEKGQTVTLRCDPISGHDNLYWYRRVMGKEIKFLLHFVKESKQDESGMPNNRFLAERTGGTYSTLKVQPAELEDSGVYFCASSPGHFSGNTIYFGEGSWLTVV.

The rearrangement joins TRBV2 to TRBJ1-2; D is ambiguous. Germline CDR1 reads SNHLY; CDR2 reads FYNNEI. Deletions cut 4 bases from V and 2 bases from J, with 11 bases between. The CDR3 has 14 amino acids. The CDR3 loop is CASSARGGNYGYTF. The DNA for the CDR3 is TGTGCCAGCAGTGCGAGAGGAGGGAACTATGGCTACACCTTC.

The chain employs TRBV6-1 and TRBJ1-2; D is possibly TRBD1 (6 bases). The CDR3 consists of 14 residues. V was clipped by 2 bases and J by 2 bases, with 9 bases between them. Germline V CDR1 and CDR2: MNHNS, SASEGT. CDR3 DNA sequence: TGTGCCAGCAGTGAATTAACAGGGAACTATGGCTACACCTTC. The encoded protein is CASSELTGNYGYTF.

J is TRBJ2-7 and V is TRBV11-3; TRBD2 matches at 8 bases. Per the germline V gene, CDR1 is SGHNT and CDR2 is YENEEA. The V segment lost 7 bases and the J segment 4 bases; nucleotides outside the gene matches: 6. The CDR3 length is 13 residues. The CDR3 DNA reads as TGTGCCAGCAACTCCGGGGGGGGTTACGAGCAGTACTTC. This sequence encodes CASNSGGGYEQYF.

This sequence joins TRBV15 and TRBJ1-1, with D maybe TRBD1 (5 bases). This CDR3 spans 14 amino acids. V lost 0 bases to trimming and J lost 4 bases, with 9 bases between them. The germline gives CDR1 LNHNV, CDR2 YYDKDF (reference sequence). The CDR3 reads CATSREGRATEAFF. The CDR3 region has the DNA TGTGCCACCAGCAGAGAGGGCAGGGCCACTGAAGCTTTCTTT.

The CDR3 DNA reads TGTGCCAGCAGTTTAGCAGGTGATGGCTACACCTTC. This codes for CASSLAGDGYTF. This rearrangement joins TRBV28 to TRBJ1-2; D is ambiguous. V lost 2 bases, J lost 6 bases, and 7 bases lay in between. CDR1 and CDR2 from the germline V gene are MDHEN and SYDVKM. The CDR3 is 12 amino acids.

This rearrangement joins TRBV5-4 to TRBJ2-3, with 8 bases matching TRBD2. Germline V gene sequence: CDR1 SGHNT, CDR2 YYREEE (reference sequence). This CDR3 spans 16 amino acids. Trimming cost V 0 bases and J 1 base; bases outside gene matches: 4. Here the CDR3 reads CASSLAGGVGTDTQYF. The CDR3 DNA reads as TGTGCCAGCAGCTTGGCCGGGGGGGTTGGCACAGATACGCAGTATTTT.

The chain employs TRBV9 and TRBJ2-1, with TRBD2 as a possible D gene (5 bases). This CDR3 contains 17 residues. V was trimmed by 1 base and J by 4 bases, leaving 18 bases between them. Germline V gene data show CDR1 as SGDLS and CDR2 as YYNGEE. The CDR3 spells CASSVRGGESDYNEQFF. The DNA of the CDR3 is TGTGCCAGCAGCGTACGCGGAGGTGAGAGTGATTACAATGAGCAGTTCTTC.

J is TRBJ2-7 and V is TRBV4-1, with D perhaps matching TRBD1 (5 bases). This CDR3 region has 14 residues. The V and J ends lost 4 bases and 1 base respectively, with 11 bases between them. Germline V gives CDR1 MGHRA, CDR2 YSYEKL. The CDR3, as DNA: TGCGCCAGCAGCCCTCATCAGGGATCCTACGAGCAGTACTTC. This sequence encodes CASSPHQGSYEQYF.

The V gene is TRBV6-1, the J gene TRBJ2-7; D possibly corresponds to TRBD1 (6 bases). Trimming pared 0 bases from V and 3 bases from J, leaving 12 bases between. The CDR3 spans 15 residues. Germline V CDR1 and CDR2: MNHNS, SASEGT. Here the CDR3 reads CASSEAHGGVYEQYF. DNA for the CDR3: TGTGCCAGCAGTGAAGCGCATGGGGGCGTCTACGAGCAGTACTTC.

This clone was seen a few times. This chain links TRBV6-5 with TRBJ2-7; no clear D. The V gene lost 2 bases and the J gene lost 0 bases, with 8 bases spanning the gap. The germline V gene has CDR1 MNHEY and CDR2 SVGAGI. The CDR3 is made up of 14 amino acids. The CDR3 DNA is TGTGCCAGCAGTTACGATGGCAGCTCCTACGAGCAGTACTTC. Translation: CASSYDGSSYEQYF.

The gene calls are TRBV27 and TRBJ1-6; tentatively, D is TRBD1 (5 bases). This CDR3 has 14 amino acids. Trimming removed 3 bases at V and 9 bases at J, with 12 bases between. Per the germline V gene, CDR1 is MNHEY and CDR2 is SMNVEV (reference sequence). The CDR3 nucleotides are TGTGCCAGCAGTTTGTTCTGGGGGGGTTCACCCCTCCACTTT. Encoded protein: CASSLFWGGSPLHF.

This clone was seen once. The rearrangement links TRBV7-3 to TRBJ2-3, with D perhaps TRBD2 (6 bases). This CDR3 region has 13 residues. Trimming took off 2 bases at V and 8 bases at J, with 11 bases between the two ends. The germline CDR1 and CDR2 sequences are SGHTA and FQGTGA. The CDR3 DNA reads TGTGCCAGCAGCTTACCCCCGGGACTTACGCAGTATTTT. Protein product: CASSLPPGLTQYF.

The rearrangement links TRBV2 to TRBJ2-7; possible D gene TRBD1, 5 bases. Germline CDR1 is SNHLY and CDR2 is FYNNEI. The length of the CDR3 is 14 residues. The V and J ends lost 2 bases and 4 bases respectively, with 12 bases between them. The DNA of the CDR3 is TGTGCCAGCAGTGAATGGACACGCAATTACGAGCAGTACTTC. Its translation is CASSEWTRNYEQYF.

The rearrangement uses TRBV6-6 and TRBJ2-2; weak D call: TRBD2 (5 bases). The V end lost 6 bases, the J end lost 3 bases, and 17 bases lay between the germline ends. Looked up from germline, CDR1 is MNHNY and CDR2 is SVGAGI (reference sequence). The length of the CDR3 is 16 residues. This CDR3 reads CASSDKKGLYTGELFF. CDR3 coding DNA: TGTGCCAGCAGCGACAAGAAAGGACTTTACACCGGGGAGCTGTTTTTT.

The chain employs TRBV25-1 and TRBJ1-4; D may be TRBD1 (5 bases). Trimming shortened V by 4 bases and J by 2 bases, and 14 bases separated the two germline ends. This CDR3 spans 16 amino acids. Germline V CDR1 and CDR2: MGHDK, SYGVNS. The CDR3 protein is CASSGGEGATNEKLFF. CDR3 in DNA: TGTGCCAGCAGTGGAGGGGAGGGTGCCACTAATGAAAAACTGTTTTTT.